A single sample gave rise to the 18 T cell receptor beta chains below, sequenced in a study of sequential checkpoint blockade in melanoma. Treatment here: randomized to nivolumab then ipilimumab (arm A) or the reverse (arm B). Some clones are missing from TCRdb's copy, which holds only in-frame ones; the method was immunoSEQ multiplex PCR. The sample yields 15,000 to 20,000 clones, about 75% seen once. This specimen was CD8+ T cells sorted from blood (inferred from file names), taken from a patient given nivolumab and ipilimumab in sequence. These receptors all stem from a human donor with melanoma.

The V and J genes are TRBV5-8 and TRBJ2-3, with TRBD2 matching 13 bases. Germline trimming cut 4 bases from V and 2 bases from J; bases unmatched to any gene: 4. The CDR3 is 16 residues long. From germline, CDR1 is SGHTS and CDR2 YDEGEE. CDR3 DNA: TGTGCCAGCAGCACTGGGACTAGCGGGGTCACAGATACGCAGTATTTT. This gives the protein CASSTGTSGVTDTQYF.

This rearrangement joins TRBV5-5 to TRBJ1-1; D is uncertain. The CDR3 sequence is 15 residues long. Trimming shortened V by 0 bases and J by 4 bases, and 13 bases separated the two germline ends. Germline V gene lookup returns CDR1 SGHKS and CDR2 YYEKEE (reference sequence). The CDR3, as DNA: TGTGCCAGCAGCTTGGAGGCCAGCCGAGGCACTGAAGCTTTCTTT. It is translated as CASSLEASRGTEAFF.

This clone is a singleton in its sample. The CDR3 DNA reads TGTGCCAGCAGCTCAGGGTTTGCAACCAACACTGAAGCTTTCTTT. It translates to CASSSGFATNTEAFF. The chain recombines TRBV5-5 with TRBJ1-1; possibly TRBD1 for D (5 bases). Germline V lookup: CDR1 SGHKS, CDR2 YYEKEE (reference sequence). CDR3 length equals 15 residues. V was pared by 3 bases and J by 2 bases, with 14 bases between.

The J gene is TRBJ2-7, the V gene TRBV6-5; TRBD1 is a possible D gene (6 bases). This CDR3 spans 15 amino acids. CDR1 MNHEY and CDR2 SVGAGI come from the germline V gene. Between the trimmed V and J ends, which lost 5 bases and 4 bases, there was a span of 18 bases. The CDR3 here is CASSASSTQGYEQYF. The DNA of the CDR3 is TGTGCCAGCAGTGCATCATCAACCCAGGGGTACGAGCAGTACTTC.

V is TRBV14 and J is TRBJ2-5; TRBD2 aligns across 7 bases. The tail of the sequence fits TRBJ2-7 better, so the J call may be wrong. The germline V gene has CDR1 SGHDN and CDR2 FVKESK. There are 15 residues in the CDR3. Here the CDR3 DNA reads TGTGCCAGCAGCGTCCTAGCGGTGCCATACTACGAGCAGTACTTC. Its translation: CASSVLAVPYYEQYF.

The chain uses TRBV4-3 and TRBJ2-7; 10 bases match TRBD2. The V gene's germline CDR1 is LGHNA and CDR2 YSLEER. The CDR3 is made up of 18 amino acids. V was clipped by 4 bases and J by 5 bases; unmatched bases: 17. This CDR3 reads CASSPTLKIAGGGNEQYF. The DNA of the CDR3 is TGCGCCAGCAGCCCCACGCTTAAGATAGCGGGAGGAGGGAACGAGCAGTACTTC.

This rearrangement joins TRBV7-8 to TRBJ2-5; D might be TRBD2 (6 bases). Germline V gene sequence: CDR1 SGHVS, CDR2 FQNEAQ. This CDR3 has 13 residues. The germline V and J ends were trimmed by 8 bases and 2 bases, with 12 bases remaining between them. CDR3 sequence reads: CASLRAGQETQYF. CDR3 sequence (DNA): TGTGCCAGCCTTCGCGCGGGGCAAGAGACCCAGTACTTC.

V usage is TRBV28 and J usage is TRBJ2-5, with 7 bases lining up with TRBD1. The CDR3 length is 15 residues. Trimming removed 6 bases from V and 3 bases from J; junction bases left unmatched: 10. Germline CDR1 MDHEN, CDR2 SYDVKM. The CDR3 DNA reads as TGTGCCAGCAGCCCCGAGCGCAGGGGGAAAGAGACCCAGTACTTC. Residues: CASSPERRGKETQYF. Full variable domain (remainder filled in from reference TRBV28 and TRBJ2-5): DVKVTQSSRYLVKRTGEKVFLECVQDMDHENMFWYRQDPGLGLRLIYFSYDVKMKEKGDIPEGYSVSREKKERFSLILESASTNQTSMYLCASSPERRGKETQYFGPGTRLLVL.

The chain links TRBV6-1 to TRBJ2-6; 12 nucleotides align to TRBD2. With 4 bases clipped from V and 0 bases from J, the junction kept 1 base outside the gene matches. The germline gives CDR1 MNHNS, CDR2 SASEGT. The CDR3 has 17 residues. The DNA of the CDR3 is TGTGCCAGCAGTGGACTAGCGGGAGTCTCTGGGGCCAACGTCCTGACTTTC. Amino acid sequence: CASSGLAGVSGANVLTF.

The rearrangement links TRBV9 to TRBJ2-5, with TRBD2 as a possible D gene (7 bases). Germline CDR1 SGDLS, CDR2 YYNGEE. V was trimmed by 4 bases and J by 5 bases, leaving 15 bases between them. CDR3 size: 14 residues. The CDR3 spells CASSSPRGGETQYF. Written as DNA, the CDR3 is TGTGCCAGCAGCAGTCCAAGGGGGGGGGAGACCCAGTACTTC.

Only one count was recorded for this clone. The CDR3 nucleotides are TGTGCCAGCAGCCAAGATACGGGGGGAGTCCCCTCGGGAGGCAATGAGCAGTTCTTC. This codes for CASSQDTGGVPSGGNEQFF. The chain is built from TRBV4-2 and TRBJ2-1, with 7 bases aligning to TRBD2. The CDR3 covers 19 residues. After removal of 0 bases from V and 6 bases from J, the junction contained 17 bases not matched to a gene. Germline V gene data show CDR1 as LGHNA and CDR2 as YNFKEQ.

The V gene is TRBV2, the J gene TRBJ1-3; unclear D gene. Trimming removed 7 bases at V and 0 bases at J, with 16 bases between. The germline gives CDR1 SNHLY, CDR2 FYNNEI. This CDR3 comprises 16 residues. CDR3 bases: TGTGCCAGCATTATTACACCTCCCAGCTCTGGAAACACCATATATTTT. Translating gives CASIITPPSSGNTIYF.

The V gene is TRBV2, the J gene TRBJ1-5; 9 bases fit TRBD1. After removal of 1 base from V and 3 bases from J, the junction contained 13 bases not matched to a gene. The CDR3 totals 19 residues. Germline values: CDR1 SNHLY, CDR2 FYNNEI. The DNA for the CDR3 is TGTGCCAGCAGTGAAGGGCGGACAGGGGTTTCGAGGTTCAATCAGCCCCAGCATTTT. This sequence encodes CASSEGRTGVSRFNQPQHF.

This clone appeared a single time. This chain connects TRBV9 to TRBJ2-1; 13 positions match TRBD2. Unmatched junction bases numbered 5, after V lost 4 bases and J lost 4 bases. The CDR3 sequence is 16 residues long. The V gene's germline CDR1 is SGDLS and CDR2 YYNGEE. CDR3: CASSKPGLAGYNEQFF. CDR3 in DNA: TGTGCCAGCAGCAAGCCGGGACTAGCGGGATACAATGAGCAGTTCTTC.

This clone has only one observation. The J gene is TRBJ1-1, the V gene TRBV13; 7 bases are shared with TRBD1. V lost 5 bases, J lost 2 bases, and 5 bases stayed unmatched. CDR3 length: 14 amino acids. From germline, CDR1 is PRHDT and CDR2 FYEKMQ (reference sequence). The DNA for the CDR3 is TGTGCCAGCAGCCGCAACAGGGGCAACACTGAAGCTTTCTTT. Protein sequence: CASSRNRGNTEAFF.

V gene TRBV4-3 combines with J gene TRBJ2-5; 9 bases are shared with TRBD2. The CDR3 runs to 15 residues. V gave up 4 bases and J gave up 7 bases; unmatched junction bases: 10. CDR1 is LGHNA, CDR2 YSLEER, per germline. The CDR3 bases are TGCGCCAGCAGCCCGGCTAGCGGGGACCTAGGGACCCAGTACTTC. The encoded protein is CASSPASGDLGTQYF.

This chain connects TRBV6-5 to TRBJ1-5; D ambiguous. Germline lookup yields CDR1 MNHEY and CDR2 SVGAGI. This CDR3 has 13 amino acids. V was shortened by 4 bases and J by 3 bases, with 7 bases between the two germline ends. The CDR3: CASSFGHNQPQHF. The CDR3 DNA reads TGTGCCAGCAGTTTCGGTCACAATCAGCCCCAGCATTTT.

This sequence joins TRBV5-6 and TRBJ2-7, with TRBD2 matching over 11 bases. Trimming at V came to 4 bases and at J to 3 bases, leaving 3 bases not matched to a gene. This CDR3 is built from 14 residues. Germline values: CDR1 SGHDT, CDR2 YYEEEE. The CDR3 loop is CASSPSGGYYEQYF. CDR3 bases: TGTGCCAGCAGCCCTAGCGGGGGGTACTACGAGCAGTACTTC. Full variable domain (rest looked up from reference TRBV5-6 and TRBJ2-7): DAGVTQSPTHLIKTRGQQVTLRCSPKSGHDTVSWYQQALGQGPQFIFQYYEEEERQRGNFPDRFSGHQFPNYSSELNVNALLLGDSALYLCASSPSGGYYEQYFGPGTRLTVT.